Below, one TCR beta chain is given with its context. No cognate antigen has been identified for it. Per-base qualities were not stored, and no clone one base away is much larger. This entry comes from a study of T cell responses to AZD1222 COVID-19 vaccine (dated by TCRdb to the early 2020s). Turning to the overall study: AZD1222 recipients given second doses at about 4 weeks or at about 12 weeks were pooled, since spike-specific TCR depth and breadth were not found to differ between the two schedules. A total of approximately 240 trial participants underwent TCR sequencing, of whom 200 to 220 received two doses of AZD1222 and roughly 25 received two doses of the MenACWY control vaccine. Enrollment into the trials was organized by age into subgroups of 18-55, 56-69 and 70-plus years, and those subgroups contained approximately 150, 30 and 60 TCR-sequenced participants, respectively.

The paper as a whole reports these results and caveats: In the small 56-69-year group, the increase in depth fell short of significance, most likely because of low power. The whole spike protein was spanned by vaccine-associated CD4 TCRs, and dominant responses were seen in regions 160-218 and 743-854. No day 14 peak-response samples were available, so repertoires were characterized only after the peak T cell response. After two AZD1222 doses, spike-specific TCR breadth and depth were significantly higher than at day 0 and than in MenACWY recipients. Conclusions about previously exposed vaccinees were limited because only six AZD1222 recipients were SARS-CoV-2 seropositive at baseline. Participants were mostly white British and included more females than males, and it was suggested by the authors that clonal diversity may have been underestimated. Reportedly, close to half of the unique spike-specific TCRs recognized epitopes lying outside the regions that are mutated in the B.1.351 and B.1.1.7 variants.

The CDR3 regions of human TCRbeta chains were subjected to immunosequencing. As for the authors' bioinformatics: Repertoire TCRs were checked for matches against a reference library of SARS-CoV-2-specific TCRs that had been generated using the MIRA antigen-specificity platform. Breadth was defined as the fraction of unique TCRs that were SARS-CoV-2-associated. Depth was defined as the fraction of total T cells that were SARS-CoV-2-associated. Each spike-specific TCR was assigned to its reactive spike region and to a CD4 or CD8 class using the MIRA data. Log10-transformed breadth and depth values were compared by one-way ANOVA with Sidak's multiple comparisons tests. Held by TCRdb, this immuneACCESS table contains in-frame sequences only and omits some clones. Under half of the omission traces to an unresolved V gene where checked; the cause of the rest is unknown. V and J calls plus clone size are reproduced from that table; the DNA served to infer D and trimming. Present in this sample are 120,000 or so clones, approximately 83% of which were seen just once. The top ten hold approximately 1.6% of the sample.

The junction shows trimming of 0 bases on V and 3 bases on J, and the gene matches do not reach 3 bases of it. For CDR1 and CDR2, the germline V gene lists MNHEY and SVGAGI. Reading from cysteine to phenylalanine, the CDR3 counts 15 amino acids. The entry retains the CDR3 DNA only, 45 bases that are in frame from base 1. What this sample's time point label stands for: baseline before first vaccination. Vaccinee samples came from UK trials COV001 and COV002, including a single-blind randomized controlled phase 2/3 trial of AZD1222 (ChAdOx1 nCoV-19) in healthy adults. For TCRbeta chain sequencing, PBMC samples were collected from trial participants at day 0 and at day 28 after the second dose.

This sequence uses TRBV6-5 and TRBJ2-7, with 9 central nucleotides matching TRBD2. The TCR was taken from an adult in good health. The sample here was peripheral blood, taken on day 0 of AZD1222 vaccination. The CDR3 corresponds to CASSYSERGDYEQYF. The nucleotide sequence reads TGTGCCAGCAGTTACTCGGAGCGGGGGGACTACGAGCAGTACTTC.